This record looks at one T cell receptor (beta chain) sequence and its context. The data were obtained in a study of OX40 agonist ivuxolimab in advanced cancers. For the study at large: Patients receiving dose escalation had hepatocellular carcinoma, melanoma, renal cell or head and neck cancer.

V lost 2 bases to trimming and J lost 3 bases, with 18 bases between them. The CDR3 runs 17 residues. Germline CDR1 SGHAT, CDR2 FQNNGV. Assay: immunoSEQ multiplex PCR; the TCRdb copy retains only in-frame clones and omits some. The sample records around 64,000 clones, approximately 82% being singletons. The chain uses TRBV11-2 and TRBJ2-3, with D maybe TRBD2 (5 bases). The receptor was derived from an adult with an advanced solid tumor such as melanoma, head and neck, liver or kidney cancer. The sequenced sample was CD4+ or CD8+ T cells sorted from blood, obtained in a trial of the OX40 agonist ivuxolimab. CDR3 in amino acids: CASSLFSMRGRTDTQYF. Written as DNA, the CDR3 is TGTGCCAGCAGCTTATTCAGTATGAGAGGGAGAACAGATACGCAGTATTTT.